This T cell receptor beta chain was sequenced for a study of T cell responses to AZD1222 COVID-19 vaccine (dated by TCRdb to the early 2020s). With regard to the full study: AZD1222 recipients with second doses at about 4 weeks or about 12 weeks were pooled, because spike-specific TCR depth and breadth did not differ between schedules. TCR sequencing was performed for 230 to 250 trial participants, of whom about 200 were given two doses of AZD1222 and some 25 were given two doses of MenACWY control vaccine. Trial participants were enrolled by age into subgroups of 18-55, 56-69 and 70-plus years, and about 150, 27 and 61 TCR-sequenced participants, respectively, were included in these subgroups.

Results the study describes overall, beyond this receptor: The 56-69-year group was small, and its depth increase did not reach significance, likely because of low power. Epitopes outside the regions mutated in the B.1.351 and B.1.1.7 variants were reportedly recognized by nearly half of the unique spike-specific TCRs. Only 5 to 7 AZD1222 recipients were SARS-CoV-2 seropositive at baseline, limiting conclusions about previously exposed vaccinees. Because no samples from the day 14 peak response were available, repertoires could be characterized only after the peak T cell response. Vaccine-associated CD4 TCRs spanned the whole spike protein, with dominant responses in regions 160-218 and 743-854. After two AZD1222 doses, both the breadth and the depth of spike-specific TCRs were significantly higher than at day 0 and than in MenACWY recipients. Most participants were white British and females outnumbered males, and the authors suggested that clonal diversity may have been underestimated.

The time point label, read with the paper, signifies: baseline before first vaccination. The vaccinee samples were drawn from two UK trials, COV001 and COV002, one of which was a single-blind randomized controlled phase 2/3 trial testing AZD1222 (ChAdOx1 nCoV-19) in healthy adults. Trial participant PBMC samples were collected at day 0 and day 28 after the second dose for TCRbeta chain sequencing. The CDR3 regions of human TCRbeta chains were analyzed by immunosequencing. As for how the authors treated the data: Repertoire TCRs were matched against a reference library of SARS-CoV-2-specific TCRs generated with the MIRA antigen-specificity platform. Breadth was defined as the fraction of unique TCRs that were SARS-CoV-2-associated, and depth was defined as the fraction of total T cells that were SARS-CoV-2-associated. Using the MIRA data, each spike-specific TCR was mapped to the spike region that the TCR reacts to and placed in a CD4 or CD8 class. Log10-transformed breadth and depth values were compared by one-way ANOVA with Sidak's multiple comparisons tests. In TCRdb, the immuneACCESS table is reduced to in-frame sequences with V and J assigned. These tables do not hold every clone; where another copy was compared, an unresolved V gene accounts for under half, and the others remain unexplained. D and trimming were read from the DNA, whereas the V and J calls and clone size are those reported in that table. Across this sample there are fewer than 180,000 clones, with roughly 94% seen only once. Around 1.3% of the sample comes from the top ten.

The CDR3 spans 15 residues, from the cysteine through the phenylalanine. This entry keeps only the CDR3 DNA: 45 bases, framed from base 1. Relative to germline, V is 3 bases shorter and J is 1 base shorter, with 13 bases between their ends. The germline V gene encodes CDR1 DFQATT and CDR2 SNEGSKA (reference sequence). Notes on this clone: There is no known antigen for this receptor. The input lacks base qualities; no much larger clone sits a single base away.

The chain joins TRBV20-1 to TRBJ1-3; too little of a D gene remains to name it. The sequence came from an adult in good health. Source: peripheral blood, taken on day 0 of AZD1222 vaccination. In nucleotides, the sequence is TGCAGTGCTAGTGCTCGCGAGATTTCTGGAAACACCATATATTTT. Its amino acids are CSASAREISGNTIYF.